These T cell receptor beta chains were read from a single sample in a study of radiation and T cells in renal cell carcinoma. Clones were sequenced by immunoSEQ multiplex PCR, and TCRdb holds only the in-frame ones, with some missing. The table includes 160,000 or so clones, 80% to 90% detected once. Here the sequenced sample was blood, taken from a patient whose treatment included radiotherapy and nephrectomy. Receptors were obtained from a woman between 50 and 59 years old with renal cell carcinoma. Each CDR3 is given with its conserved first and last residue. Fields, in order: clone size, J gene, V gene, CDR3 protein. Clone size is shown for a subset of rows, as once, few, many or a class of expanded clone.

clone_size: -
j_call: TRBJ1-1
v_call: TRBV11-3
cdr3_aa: CASSLHMNTEAFF

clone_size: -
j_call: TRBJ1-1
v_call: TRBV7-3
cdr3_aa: CASSLFGGPTEAFF

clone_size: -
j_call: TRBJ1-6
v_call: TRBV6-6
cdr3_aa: CASSYRTGTLHF

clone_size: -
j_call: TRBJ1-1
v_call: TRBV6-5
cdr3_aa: CASSSVGTEAFF

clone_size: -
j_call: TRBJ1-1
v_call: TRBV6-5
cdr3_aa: CASSSGQGRNTEAFF

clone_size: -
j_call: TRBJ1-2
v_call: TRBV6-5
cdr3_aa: CASSNRDGGWGYTF

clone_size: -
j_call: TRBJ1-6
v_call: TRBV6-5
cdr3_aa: CASRPGPGGSPLHF

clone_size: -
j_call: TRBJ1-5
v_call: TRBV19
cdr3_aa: CASSSTGGTQPQHF

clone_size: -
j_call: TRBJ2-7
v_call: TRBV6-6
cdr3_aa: CASSYSTGISYEQYF

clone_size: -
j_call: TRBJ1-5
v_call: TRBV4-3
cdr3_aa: CASSQDRRGPGQPQHF

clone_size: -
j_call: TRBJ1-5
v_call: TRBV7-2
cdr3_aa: CASSLGQQLNQPQHF

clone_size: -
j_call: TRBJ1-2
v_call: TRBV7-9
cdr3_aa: CASSLARLRGYTF

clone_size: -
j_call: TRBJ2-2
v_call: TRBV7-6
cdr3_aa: CASSGGLAMPGELFF

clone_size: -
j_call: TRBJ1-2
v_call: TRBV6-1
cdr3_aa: CASSEQGADGYTF

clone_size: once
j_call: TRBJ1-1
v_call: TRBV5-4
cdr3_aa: CASSARQGQGTEAFF

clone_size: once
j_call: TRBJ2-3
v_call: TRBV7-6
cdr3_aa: CASSLGTSGPNCTDTQYF

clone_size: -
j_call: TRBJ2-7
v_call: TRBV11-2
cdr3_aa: CASSRDRGQFEQYF

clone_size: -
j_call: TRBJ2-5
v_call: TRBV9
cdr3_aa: CASSVLPDSLQETQYF

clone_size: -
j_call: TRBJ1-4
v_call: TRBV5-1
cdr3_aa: CASSFGRVGEKLFF

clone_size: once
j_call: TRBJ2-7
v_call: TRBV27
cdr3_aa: CASSAYTPRDRGFIF

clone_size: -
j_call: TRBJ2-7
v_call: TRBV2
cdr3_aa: CASLAGTGGVYEQYF

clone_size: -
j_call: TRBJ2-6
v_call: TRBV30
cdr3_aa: CAWRSQLSGANVLTF

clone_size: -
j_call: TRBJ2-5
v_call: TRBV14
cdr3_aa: CASSLRAGTQETQYF

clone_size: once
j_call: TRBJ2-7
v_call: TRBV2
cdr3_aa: CASSEWGYEQYF

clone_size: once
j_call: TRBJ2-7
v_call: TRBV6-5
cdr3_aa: CASIRGQGSYEQYF

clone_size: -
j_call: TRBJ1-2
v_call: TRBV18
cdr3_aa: CASSPFLQGMDANYGYTF

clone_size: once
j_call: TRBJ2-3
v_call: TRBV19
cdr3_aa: CAAGTDTQYF

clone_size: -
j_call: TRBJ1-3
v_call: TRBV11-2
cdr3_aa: CASSSSKANSGNTIYF

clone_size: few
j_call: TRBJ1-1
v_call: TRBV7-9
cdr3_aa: CASSFEAGSEAFF

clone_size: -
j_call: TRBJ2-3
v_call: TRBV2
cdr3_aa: CASRDRVASDTQYF

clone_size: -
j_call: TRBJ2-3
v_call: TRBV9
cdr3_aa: CASSVGETDTQYF

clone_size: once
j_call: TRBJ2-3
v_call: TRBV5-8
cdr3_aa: CASSLRQHMGSTDTQYF

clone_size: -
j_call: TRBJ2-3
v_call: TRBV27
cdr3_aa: CASRPGRPVTDTQYF

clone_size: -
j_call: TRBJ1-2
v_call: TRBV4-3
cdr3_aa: CASSQDRALTSGYTF

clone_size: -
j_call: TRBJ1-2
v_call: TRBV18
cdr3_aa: CASSPGDKSNYGYTF

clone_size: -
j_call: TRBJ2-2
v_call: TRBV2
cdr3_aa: CASSRRPEDTGELFF

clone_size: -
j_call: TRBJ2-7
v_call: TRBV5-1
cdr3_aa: CASSIGTLVLSDEQYF

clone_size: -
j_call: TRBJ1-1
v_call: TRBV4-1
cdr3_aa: CASSQGVGTGGLAFF

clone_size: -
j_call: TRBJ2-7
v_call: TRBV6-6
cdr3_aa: CASSSRNFQQYF

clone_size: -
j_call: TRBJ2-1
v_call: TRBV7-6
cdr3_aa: CASSVGHFYNEQFF

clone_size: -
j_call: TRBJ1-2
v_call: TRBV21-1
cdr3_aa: CASTKGRGDYGYTF

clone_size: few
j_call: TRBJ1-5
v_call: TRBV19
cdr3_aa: CASSIITGNNQPQHF

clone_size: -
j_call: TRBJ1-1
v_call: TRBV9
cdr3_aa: CASSVAGNTEAFF

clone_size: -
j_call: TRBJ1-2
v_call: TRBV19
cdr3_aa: CASSGQYYGYTF

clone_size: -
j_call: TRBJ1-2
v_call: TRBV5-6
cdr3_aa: CASSFDRASYGYTF

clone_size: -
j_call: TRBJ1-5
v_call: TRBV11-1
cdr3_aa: CASSLADGQPQHF

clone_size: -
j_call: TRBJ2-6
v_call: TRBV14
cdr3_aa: CASSQDRLSAGANVLTF

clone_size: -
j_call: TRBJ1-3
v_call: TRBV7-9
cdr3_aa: CASSPRRGGRDTIYF

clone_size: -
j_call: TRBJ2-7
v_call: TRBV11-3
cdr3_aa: CASSYRDREGYEQYF

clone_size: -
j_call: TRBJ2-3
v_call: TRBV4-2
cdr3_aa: CASSPDTTDTQYF

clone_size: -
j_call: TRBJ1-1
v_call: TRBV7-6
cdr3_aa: CASSLTGGTEAFF

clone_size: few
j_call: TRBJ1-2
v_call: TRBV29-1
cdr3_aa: CSVAREYGYTF

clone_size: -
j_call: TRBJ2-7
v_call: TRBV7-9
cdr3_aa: CASRGTSGEISYEQYF

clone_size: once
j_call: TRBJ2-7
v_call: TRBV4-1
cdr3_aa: CASSQEGRGLGEQYF